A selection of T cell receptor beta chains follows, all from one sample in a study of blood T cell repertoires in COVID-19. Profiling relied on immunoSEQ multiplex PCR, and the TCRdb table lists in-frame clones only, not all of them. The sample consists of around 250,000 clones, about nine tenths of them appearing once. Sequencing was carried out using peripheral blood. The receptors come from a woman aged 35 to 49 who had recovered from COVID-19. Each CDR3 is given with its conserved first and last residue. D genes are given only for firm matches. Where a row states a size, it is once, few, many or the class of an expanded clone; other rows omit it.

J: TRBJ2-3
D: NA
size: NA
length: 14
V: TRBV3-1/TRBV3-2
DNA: TGTGCCAGCAGCCAAGTGTCCAGGGCAGATACGCAGTATTTT
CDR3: CASSQVSRADTQYF

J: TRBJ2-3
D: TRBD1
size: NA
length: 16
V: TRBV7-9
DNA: TGTGCCAGCAGCTTAGCGAACCGGGACAGAACAGATACGCAGTATTTT
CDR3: CASSLANRDRTDTQYF

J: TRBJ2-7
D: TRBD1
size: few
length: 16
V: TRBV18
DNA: TGTGCCAGCTCAGACATCGTGACAGGGGGAGACTACGAGCAGTACTTC
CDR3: CASSDIVTGGDYEQYF

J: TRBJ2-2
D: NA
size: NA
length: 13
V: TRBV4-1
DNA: TGCGCCAGCACCGAACTCACGTCCGGGGAGCTGTTTTTT
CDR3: CASTELTSGELFF

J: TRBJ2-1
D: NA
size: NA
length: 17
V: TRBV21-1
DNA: TGTGCCAGCAGCAAAGGGGGCTACTCAAGCTCCTACAATGAGCAGTTCTTC
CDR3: CASSKGGYSSSYNEQFF

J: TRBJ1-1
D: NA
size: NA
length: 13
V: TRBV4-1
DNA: TGCGCCAGCAGCCCACAGCAGAACACTGAAGCTTTCTTT
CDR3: CASSPQQNTEAFF

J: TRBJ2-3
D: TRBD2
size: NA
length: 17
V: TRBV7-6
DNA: TGTGCCAGCAGCTTTGGGGTAGCGGGATTTATCACAGATACGCAGTATTTT
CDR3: CASSFGVAGFITDTQYF

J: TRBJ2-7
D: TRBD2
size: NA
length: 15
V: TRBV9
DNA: TGTGCCAGCAGCGTGGGACTAGCGGTTACCTACGAGCAGTACTTC
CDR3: CASSVGLAVTYEQYF

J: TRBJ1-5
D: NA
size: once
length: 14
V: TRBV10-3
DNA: TGTGCCATCAGCCCCGACAGGTACAATCAGCCCCAGCATTTT
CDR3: CAISPDRYNQPQHF

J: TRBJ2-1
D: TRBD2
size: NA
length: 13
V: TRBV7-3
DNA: TGTGCCAGCAGCCCCGGACTAGTAAATGAGCAGTTCTTC
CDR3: CASSPGLVNEQFF

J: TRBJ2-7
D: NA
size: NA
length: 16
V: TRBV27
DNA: TGTGCCAGCAGTTTATCGCCGGGAGCTAGGGCGGACGAGCAGTACTTC
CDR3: CASSLSPGARADEQYF

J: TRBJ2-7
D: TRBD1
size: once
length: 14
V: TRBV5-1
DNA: TGCGCCAGCAGGACCGGGACAGGGACCTACGAGCAGTACTTC
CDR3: CASRTGTGTYEQYF

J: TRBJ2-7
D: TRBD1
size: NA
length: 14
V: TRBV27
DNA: TGTGCCAGCAGTTCAACAGGGGGATTCTACGAGCAGTACTTC
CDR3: CASSSTGGFYEQYF

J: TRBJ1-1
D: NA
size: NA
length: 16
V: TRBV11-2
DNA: TGTGCCAGCAGCGATACCGGGGGGGGCACGAACACTGAAGCTTTCTTT
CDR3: CASSDTGGGTNTEAFF

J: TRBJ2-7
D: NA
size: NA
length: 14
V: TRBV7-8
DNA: TGTGCCAGCAGCTTAGTCCAGGCCCCCGACGAGCAGTACTTC
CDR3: CASSLVQAPDEQYF

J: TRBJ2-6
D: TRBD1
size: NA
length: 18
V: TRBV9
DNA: TGTGCCAGCAGCAAAAGGACAGGGGGCGCGTCTGGGGCCAACGTCCTGACTTTC
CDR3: CASSKRTGGASGANVLTF

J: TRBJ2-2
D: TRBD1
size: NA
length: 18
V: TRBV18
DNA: TGTGCCAGCTCCCCTAGCCCGGGACAGGGGGCATCCGCCGGGGAGCTGTTTTTT
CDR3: CASSPSPGQGASAGELFF

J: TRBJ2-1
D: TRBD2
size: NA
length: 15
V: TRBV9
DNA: TGTGCCAGCAGCGCCCGCCGCGCGGGGGGCAATGAGCAGTTCTTC
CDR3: CASSARRAGGNEQFF

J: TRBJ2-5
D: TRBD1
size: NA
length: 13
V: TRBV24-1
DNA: TGTGCCACCAGTGATCCAGGGGGAGAGACCCAGTACTTC
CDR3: CATSDPGGETQYF

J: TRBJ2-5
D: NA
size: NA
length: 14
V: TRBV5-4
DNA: TGTGCCAGCAGTTTCTCGTCGGACCAAGAGACCCAGTACTTC
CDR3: CASSFSSDQETQYF

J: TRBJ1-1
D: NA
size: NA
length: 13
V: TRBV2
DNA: TGTGCCAGCAGTGCTGTTCTGAACACTGAAGCTTTCTTT
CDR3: CASSAVLNTEAFF

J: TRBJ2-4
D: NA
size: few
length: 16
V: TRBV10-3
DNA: TGTGCCATCAGTGAGTCGCCTTCTAGCACCAAAAACATTCAGTACTTC
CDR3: CAISESPSSTKNIQYF

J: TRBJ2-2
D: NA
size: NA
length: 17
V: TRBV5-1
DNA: TGCGCCAGCAGCTTGGACAAGTCCGAGGTTAACGCCGGGGAGCTGTTTTTT
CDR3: CASSLDKSEVNAGELFF

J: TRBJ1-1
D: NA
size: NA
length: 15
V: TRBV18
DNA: TGTGCCAGCTCACCTAACCAACAACAGGACACTGAAGCTTTCTTT
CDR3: CASSPNQQQDTEAFF

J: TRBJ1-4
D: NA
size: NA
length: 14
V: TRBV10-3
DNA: TGTGCCATCAGTGAAGTGAGGTCAGATGAAAAACTGTTTTTT
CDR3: CAISEVRSDEKLFF

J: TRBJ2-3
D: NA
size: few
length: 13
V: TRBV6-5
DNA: TGTGCCAGCAGACGGGGACTGCACGATACGCAGTATTTT
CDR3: CASRRGLHDTQYF

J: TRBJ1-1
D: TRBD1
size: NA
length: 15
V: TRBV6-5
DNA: TGTGCCAGCAGTTACTCATCAGGGGGCAATCTAGAAGCTTTCTTT
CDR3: CASSYSSGGNLEAFF

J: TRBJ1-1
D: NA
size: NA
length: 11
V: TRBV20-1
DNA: TGCAGTGCTCGCGGGAACACTGAAGCTTTCTTT
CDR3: CSARGNTEAFF

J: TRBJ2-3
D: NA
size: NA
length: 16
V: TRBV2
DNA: TGTGCCAGCAGTGAAGGGCGGGCCCTGGGCTTAGATACGCAGTATTTT
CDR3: CASSEGRALGLDTQYF

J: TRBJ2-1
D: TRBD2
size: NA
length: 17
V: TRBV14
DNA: TGTGCCAGCAGCCAAGAGAAAATAGCGGGGATAGACAATGAGCAGTTCTTC
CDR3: CASSQEKIAGIDNEQFF

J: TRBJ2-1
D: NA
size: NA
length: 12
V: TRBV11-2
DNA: TGTGCCAGCAGCTTAGTGAGGAATGAGCAGTTCTTC
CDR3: CASSLVRNEQFF

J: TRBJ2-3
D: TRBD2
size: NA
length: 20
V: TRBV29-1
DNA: TGCAGCGTTGAGGAGTCGGGTCTAGCGGGAGCCCCGTGGGCTTCAGCTACGCAGTATTTT
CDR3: CSVEESGLAGAPWASATQYF

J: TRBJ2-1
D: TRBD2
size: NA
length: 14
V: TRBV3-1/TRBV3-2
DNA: TGTGCCAGCACCCCTGGACTAGCGGGCTCGGGGCAGTTCTTC
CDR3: CASTPGLAGSGQFF

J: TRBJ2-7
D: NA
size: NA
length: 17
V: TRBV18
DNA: TGTGCCAGCTCTGCGGGTTGGGCAGGCCCCTCCTCCTACGAGCAGTACTTC
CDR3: CASSAGWAGPSSYEQYF

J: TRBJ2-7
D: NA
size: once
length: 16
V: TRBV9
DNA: TGTGCCAGCAGCGTAGCCCCAGCGGAGCCTTGGTACGAGCAGTACTTC
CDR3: CASSVAPAEPWYEQYF

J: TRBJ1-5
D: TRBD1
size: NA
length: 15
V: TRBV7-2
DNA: TGTGCCAGCAGCTCCCGGGACAGGGAAAGTCAGCCCCAGCATTTT
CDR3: CASSSRDRESQPQHF

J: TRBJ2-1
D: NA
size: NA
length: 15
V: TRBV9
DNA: TGTGCCAGCAGCGTAGCGCCTAGCCAGGACAATGAGCAGTTCTTC
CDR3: CASSVAPSQDNEQFF

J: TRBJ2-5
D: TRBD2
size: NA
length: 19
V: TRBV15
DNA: TGTGCCACCAGCAGAGATACTGGGCTAGCGGGAGGCTTTTCCGAGACCCAGTACTTC
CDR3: CATSRDTGLAGGFSETQYF

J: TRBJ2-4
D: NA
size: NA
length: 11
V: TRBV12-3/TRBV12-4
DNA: TGTGCCAGCAGGACCAGGGACATTCAGTACTTC
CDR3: CASRTRDIQYF

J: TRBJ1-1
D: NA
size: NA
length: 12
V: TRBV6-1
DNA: TGTGCCAGCACCGAAGTACGGACTGAAGCTTTCTTT
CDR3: CASTEVRTEAFF

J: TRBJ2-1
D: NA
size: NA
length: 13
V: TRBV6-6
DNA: TGTGCCAGCAGTTACTTCAGGGACAATGAGCAGTTCTTC
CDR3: CASSYFRDNEQFF

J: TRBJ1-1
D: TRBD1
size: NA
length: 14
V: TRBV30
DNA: TGTGCCTGCAAAATTTTTACAGGGGGCACTGAAGCTTTCTTT
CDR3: CACKIFTGGTEAFF

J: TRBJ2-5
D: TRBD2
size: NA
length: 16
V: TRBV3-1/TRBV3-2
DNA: TGTGCCAGCAGCCTGTTGCGAGCGGGAGGGGAAGAGACCCAGTACTTC
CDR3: CASSLLRAGGEETQYF

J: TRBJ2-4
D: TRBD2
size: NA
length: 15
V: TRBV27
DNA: TGTGCCAGCAGTTTAAGAGCGGGAGGGCCAAACATTCAGTACTTC
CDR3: CASSLRAGGPNIQYF

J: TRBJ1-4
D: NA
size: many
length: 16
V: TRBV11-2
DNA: TGTGCCAGCAGCTACGGATCAGGGGTCATTGATGAAAAACTGTTTTTT
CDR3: CASSYGSGVIDEKLFF

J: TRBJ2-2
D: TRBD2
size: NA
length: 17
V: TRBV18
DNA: TGTGCCAGCTCACCACCGGAAGCGGGAGATCATGGCGGGGAGCTGTTTTTT
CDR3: CASSPPEAGDHGGELFF

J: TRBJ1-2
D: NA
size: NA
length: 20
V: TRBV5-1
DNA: TGCGCCAGCAGCTTGGGACGATATTCGACGGATCTGAAACGGGACTATGGCTACACCTTC
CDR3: CASSLGRYSTDLKRDYGYTF

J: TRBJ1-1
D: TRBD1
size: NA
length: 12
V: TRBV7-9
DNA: TGTGCCAGCAGCTTAAGGACAGGTGAAGCTTTCTTT
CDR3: CASSLRTGEAFF

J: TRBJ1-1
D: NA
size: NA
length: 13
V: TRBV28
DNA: TGTGCCAGCAGTGGTGAACCGGGGGCTGAAGCTTTCTTT
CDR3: CASSGEPGAEAFF

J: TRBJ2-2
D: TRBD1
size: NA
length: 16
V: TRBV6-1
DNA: TGTGCCAGCAGTGCCCAGGACAGGGGAAACGCCGGGGAGCTGTTTTTT
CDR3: CASSAQDRGNAGELFF

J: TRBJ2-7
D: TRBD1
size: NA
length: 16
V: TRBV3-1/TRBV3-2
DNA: TGTGCCAGCAGCCAAGGCCTTACAGGGGGCTCTTACGAGCAGTACTTC
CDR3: CASSQGLTGGSYEQYF

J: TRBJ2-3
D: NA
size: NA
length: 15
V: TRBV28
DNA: TGTGCCAGCGGAGGGAGACCGGCTAGCACAGATACGCAGTATTTT
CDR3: CASGGRPASTDTQYF

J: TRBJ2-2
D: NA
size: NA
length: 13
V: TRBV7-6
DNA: TGTGCCAGCAGCTCAGGGCATGCCGGGGAGCTGTTTTTT
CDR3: CASSSGHAGELFF

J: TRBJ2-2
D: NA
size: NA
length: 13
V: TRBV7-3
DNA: TGTGCCAGCAGCTTAACGGAGTCCGGGGAGCTGTTTTTT
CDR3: CASSLTESGELFF

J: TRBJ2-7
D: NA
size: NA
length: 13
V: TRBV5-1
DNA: TGCGCCAGCAGCTTGCGAGGAGGGGATGAGCAGTACTTC
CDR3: CASSLRGGDEQYF

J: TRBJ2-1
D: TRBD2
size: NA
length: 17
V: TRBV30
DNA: TGTGCCTGGAGTGTACTCCGGACTAGCGGGTTAGTCAATGAGCAGTTCTTC
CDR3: CAWSVLRTSGLVNEQFF

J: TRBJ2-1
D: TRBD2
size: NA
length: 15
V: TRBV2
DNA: TGTGCCGGTAGGACTAGCGGGAGGTTCGACAATGAGCAGTTCTTC
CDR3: CAGRTSGRFDNEQFF

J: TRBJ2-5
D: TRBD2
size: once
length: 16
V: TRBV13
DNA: TGTGCCAGCAGCTTACGACTAGCGGGAGCCAAAGAGACCCAGTACTTC
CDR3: CASSLRLAGAKETQYF

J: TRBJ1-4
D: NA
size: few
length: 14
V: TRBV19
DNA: TGTGCCAGTAGTATCAACAGGGCGTGGGAAAAACTGTTTTTT
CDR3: CASSINRAWEKLFF